The present T cell receptor (beta chain) was sequenced within a study of somatic mutations in cytotoxic T cells in rheumatoid arthritis. The method was immunoSEQ multiplex PCR; TCRdb's version includes in-frame clones alone and lacks a portion of them. The sample yields 15,000 to 20,000 clones, 75% to 80% seen once. From germline, CDR1 is SGDLS and CDR2 YYNGEE. This CDR3 contains 13 residues. V was clipped by 0 bases and J by 6 bases, with 6 bases between them. The sequencing input was CD8+ T cells sorted from blood. The J gene is TRBJ2-2, the V gene TRBV9; D might be TRBD1 or TRBD2, each matching 5 bases. The TCR originated in an adult with rheumatoid arthritis. The CDR3 spells CASSVGGAGELFF. In DNA, the CDR3 is TGTGCCAGCAGCGTAGGAGGGGCCGGGGAGCTGTTTTTT.